The 28 T cell receptor beta chains given below trace back to one sample, sequenced in a study of cytomegalovirus exposure and HLA in healthy donors. Vbeta (60) and Jbeta (13) primers were used in the PCR. Profiling relied on immunoSEQ multiplex PCR, and the TCRdb table lists in-frame clones only, not all of them. Of 150,000 or so clones listed, 77% are singletons. The sample consisted of PBMCs. The receptors were sampled from a female donor in good health and CMV-seronegative.

The V gene is TRBV12-5, the J gene TRBJ2-6, with unresolved D. The CDR3 consists of 17 residues. Trimming removed 11 bases at V and 0 bases at J, with 20 bases between. Germline CDR1 reads LGHNT; CDR2 reads FRNRAP. CDR3 amino acids: CAHWFPRLHSGANVLTF. Here the CDR3 DNA reads TGTGCTCATTGGTTCCCCAGACTGCACTCTGGGGCCAACGTCCTGACTTTC.

The V gene is TRBV7-3, the J gene TRBJ1-1, with 9 bases that match TRBD1. The CDR3 totals 16 residues. Germline V gives CDR1 SGHTA, CDR2 FQGTGA. J was trimmed by 1 base and V by 5 bases; bases with no gene match: 8. DNA of the CDR3: TGTGCCAGCAGCCCCACTTCGGGACAGGGGAACACTGAAGCTTTCTTT. Its protein product is CASSPTSGQGNTEAFF.

This chain links TRBV19 with TRBJ1-6; D gene unclear. The V and J ends lost 5 bases and 7 bases respectively, with 15 bases between them. This CDR3 contains 15 residues. The germline V gene has CDR1 LNHDA and CDR2 SQIVND (reference sequence). The CDR3 DNA reads TGTGCCAGTAGTCCTCGGCGAGGGCAAAATTCACCCCTCCACTTT. It codes for CASSPRRGQNSPLHF.

V usage is TRBV6-5 and J usage is TRBJ2-3; D might be TRBD2 (6 bases). CDR1 is MNHEY and CDR2 is SVGAGI in the germline V gene. The CDR3 has 15 amino acids. Trimming took 6 bases from V and 4 from J, leaving 17 bases between them. CDR3 bases: TGTGCCAGCAGCCGATCCGGAGGGAGTGCAGATACGCAGTATTTT. Translation gives CASSRSGGSADTQYF.

The CDR3 region is CASSLDAAPAFF. The CDR3 DNA reads TGTGCCAGCAGCTTAGACGCAGCGCCAGCTTTCTTT. J is TRBJ1-1 and V is TRBV7-9; D not resolved. Germline loops: CDR1 SEHNR, CDR2 FQNEAQ (reference sequence). The CDR3 runs to 12 residues. Trimming left V 1 base short and J 10 bases short, with 10 bases between.

This chain uses TRBV7-9 with TRBJ2-1; TRBD2 agrees at 7 bases. This CDR3 spans 15 amino acids. After removal of 5 bases from V and 0 bases from J, the junction contained 4 bases not matched to a gene. Germline loops: CDR1 SEHNR, CDR2 FQNEAQ (reference sequence). The CDR3 region is CASSESGTSYNEQFF. In nucleotides, the CDR3 is TGTGCCAGCAGCGAGAGCGGGACCTCCTACAATGAGCAGTTCTTC.

The V gene is TRBV10-3, the J gene TRBJ2-7, with 8 bases aligning to TRBD2. CDR3 length equals 14 residues. The germline V gene encodes CDR1 ENHRY and CDR2 SYGVKD. The V and J ends lost 8 bases and 3 bases, in that order; junction bases with no gene match: 9. CDR3 region: CAISGAGTSYEQYF. As DNA, the CDR3 is TGTGCCATCTCTGGTGCAGGGACTAGCTACGAGCAGTACTTC.

This chain connects TRBV7-3 to TRBJ2-3, with TRBD2 identical over 7 bases. This CDR3 spans 15 amino acids. The junction had 6 bases not matched to a gene; V was cut back by 5 bases and J by 1 base. Germline assignment: CDR1 SGHTA and CDR2 FQGTGA. The CDR3 spells CASSPRLAGTDTQYF. The CDR3 nucleotides read TGTGCCAGCAGCCCCAGACTAGCTGGCACAGATACGCAGTATTTT.

This clone was found once. The chain uses TRBV7-2 and TRBJ2-4; 7 bases fit TRBD1. The CDR3 has 15 amino acids. The germline gives CDR1 SGHTA, CDR2 FQGNSA. The V segment lost 5 bases and the J segment 5 bases; nucleotides outside the gene matches: 9. For the CDR3, the DNA is TGTGCCAGCAGCCCTCGACAGGGATGGGAAAACATTCAGTACTTC. It codes for CASSPRQGWENIQYF.

In its sample, this clone was seen a few times. The J gene is TRBJ1-2, the V gene TRBV30; D unclear. Trimming removed 4 bases at V and 8 bases at J, with 23 bases between. Germline-derived CDR1 and CDR2 are GTSNPN and SVGIG (reference sequence). The CDR3 runs to 15 residues. CDR3 sequence reads: CAWIPLASGFGGYTF. The CDR3 DNA sequence: TGTGCCTGGATTCCTTTGGCCTCTGGCTTCGGGGGCTACACCTTC.

The CDR3 DNA follows: TGCGCCAGCAGCTCCCCGGGACAGGGAATTTACGAGCAGTACTTC. Translation gives CASSSPGQGIYEQYF. This chain uses TRBV5-1 with TRBJ2-7; 9 positions agree with TRBD1. The germline gives CDR1 SGHRS, CDR2 YFSETQ. V shed 3 bases, J shed 4 bases, and the junction held 8 bases outside the gene matches. CDR3 length equals 15 residues. Full variable domain (remainder filled in from reference TRBV5-1 and TRBJ2-7): KAGVTQTPRYLIKTRGQQVTLSCSPISGHRSVSWYQQTPGQGLQFLFEYFSETQRNKGNFPGRFSGRQFSNSRSEMNVSTLELGDSALYLCASSSPGQGIYEQYFGPGTRLTVT.

The rearrangement joins TRBV19 to TRBJ1-1; 8 bases map to TRBD1. The CDR3 runs to 18 residues. V was clipped by 4 bases and J by 0 bases; unmatched bases: 13. Germline V gene lookup returns CDR1 LNHDA and CDR2 SQIVND (reference sequence). The CDR3 DNA follows: TGTGCCAGTAGTAAGCGGACAGGGAGAATTAAAGTGAACACTGAAGCTTTCTTT. Translating it yields CASSKRTGRIKVNTEAFF.

CDR3 bases: TGTGCCAGCAAACCCGCCGGGACAGCAACCTACGAGCAGTACTTC. It yields the protein CASKPAGTATYEQYF. V and J are TRBV27 and TRBJ2-7; TRBD1 aligns across 7 bases. The germline gives CDR1 MNHEY, CDR2 SMNVEV (reference sequence). The CDR3 runs 15 residues. The junction had 11 bases not matched to a gene; V was cut back by 7 bases and J by 2 bases.

The chain combines TRBV5-4 with TRBJ2-7, with TRBD1 identical over 11 bases. Germline V CDR1 and CDR2: SGHNT, YYREEE (reference sequence). This CDR3 is 17 amino acids long. Trimming cost V 4 bases and J 2 bases; bases outside gene matches: 11. CDR3 in amino acids: CASSGWRTDRGPYEQYF. CDR3 DNA sequence: TGTGCCAGCAGCGGGTGGAGAACGGACAGGGGGCCCTACGAGCAGTACTTC.

The chain combines TRBV6-5 with TRBJ1-1; 11 nucleotides line up with TRBD1. V dropped 6 bases and J dropped 4; count of bases not matched to a gene: 4. The CDR3 is made up of 14 amino acids. Germline values: CDR1 MNHEY, CDR2 SVGAGI. CDR3: CASRAGTGGTEAFF. The CDR3 bases are TGTGCCAGCAGGGCCGGGACAGGGGGCACTGAAGCTTTCTTT.

This clone was detected only a few times. One junction end does not reproduce the germline sequence, and a read error may be involved. The rearrangement joins TRBV5-1 to TRBJ2-7, with TRBD1 identical over 8 bases. Germline V gives CDR1 SGHRS, CDR2 YFSETQ. CDR3 length: 15 residues. The CDR3 here is CASSFRQGRPYEQYF. The CDR3 DNA is TGTGCCAGCAGCTTCCGACAGGGGAGGCCCTACGAGCAGTACTTC.

V gene TRBV6-5 combines with J gene TRBJ1-2, with D perhaps matching TRBD1 (6 bases). Germline V gene sequence: CDR1 MNHEY, CDR2 SVGAGI. Between the trimmed V and J ends, which lost 10 bases and 8 bases, there was a span of 20 bases. The CDR3 runs 13 residues. CDR3 residues: CATRGGQPGGYTF. CDR3 nucleotide sequence: TGTGCCACCCGCGGCGGACAGCCGGGGGGCTACACCTTC.

The J gene is TRBJ2-3, the V gene TRBV27; TRBD1 is a possible D gene (5 bases). In germline, CDR1 is MNHEY, CDR2 SMNVEV (reference sequence). Trimming took off 2 bases at V and 0 bases at J, with 12 bases between the two ends. This CDR3 contains 16 residues. CDR3 nucleotide sequence: TGTGCCAGCAGTTTAATCGGGCAGGGTAGCACAGATACGCAGTATTTT. It encodes CASSLIGQGSTDTQYF.

To note about this clone: The sample carries other DNA sequences with the same CDR3. The chain recombines TRBV6-1 with TRBJ1-4, with D possibly TRBD1 on 6 matching bases. The CDR3 has 14 residues. Germline CDR1 is MNHNS and CDR2 is SASEGT. The V end lost 5 bases, the J end lost 8 bases, and 15 bases lay between the germline ends. The CDR3 loop reads CASSWGRIGEKLFF. CDR3 nucleotide sequence: TGTGCCAGCAGTTGGGGGCGCATCGGGGAAAAACTGTTTTTT.

Worth noting for this clone: The sample contains more than one DNA sequence encoding this CDR3. The rearrangement links TRBV6-1 to TRBJ1-4; 8 bases align to TRBD1. The germline V gene encodes CDR1 MNHNS and CDR2 SASEGT. The CDR3 is 14 amino acids. J gave up 8 bases and V 6 bases, and 8 bases lay outside the gene matches. CDR3 nucleotide sequence: TGTGCCAGCAGCGTGGGACAGGTGGCCGAAAAACTGTTTTTT. This translates into CASSVGQVAEKLFF.

The V call is TRBV5-5, the J call TRBJ2-7; 7 bases agree with TRBD1. The CDR3 runs 14 residues. The germline V gene encodes CDR1 SGHKS and CDR2 YYEKEE (reference sequence). The junction had 9 bases not matched to a gene; V was cut back by 4 bases and J by 5 bases. The CDR3 DNA reads as TGTGCCAGCAGCGGGGACAGCCAAATCCACGAGCAGTACTTC. Translated, it gives CASSGDSQIHEQYF. The variable domain in full, with the rest retrieved from reference TRBV5-5 and TRBJ2-7, is DAGVTQSPTHLIKTRGQQVTLRCSPISGHKSVSWYQQVLGQGPQFIFQYYEKEERGRGNFPDRFSARQFPNYSSELNVNALLLGDSALYLCASSGDSQIHEQYFGPGTRLTVT.

The rearrangement uses TRBV5-1 and TRBJ2-7, with 10 positions matching TRBD1. The CDR3 loop spans 16 amino acids. CDR1 and CDR2 from the germline V gene are SGHRS and YFSETQ. Trimming removed 3 bases from V and 4 bases from J; junction bases left unmatched: 10. CDR3 bases: TGCGCCAGCAGCTCCGGACAGGGGGGGGCCCTTTACGAGCAGTACTTC. Translating gives CASSSGQGGALYEQYF. Full variable domain (outside the CDR3, taken from reference TRBV5-1 and TRBJ2-7): KAGVTQTPRYLIKTRGQQVTLSCSPISGHRSVSWYQQTPGQGLQFLFEYFSETQRNKGNFPGRFSGRQFSNSRSEMNVSTLELGDSALYLCASSSGQGGALYEQYFGPGTRLTVT.

The chain recombines TRBV27 with TRBJ1-2, with TRBD1 matching 8 bases. V dropped 3 bases and J dropped 3; count of bases not matched to a gene: 15. CDR3 length: 18 residues. Germline V gives CDR1 MNHEY, CDR2 SMNVEV (reference sequence). As DNA, the CDR3 is TGTGCCAGCAGTTTTATCTCCCAGGGGGCCGCGGGCGACTATGGCTACACCTTC. Translating gives CASSFISQGAAGDYGYTF.

For this clone: Different DNA sequences within this sample yield the same CDR3. This chain connects TRBV6-1 to TRBJ1-5; TRBD1 matches at 7 bases. CDR1 and CDR2 from the germline V gene are MNHNS and SASEGT. This CDR3 region has 15 residues. V dropped 3 bases and J dropped 9; count of bases not matched to a gene: 11. The CDR3 protein is CASSEGTDFIGPQHF. CDR3 nucleotide sequence: TGTGCCAGCAGTGAGGGGACAGACTTCATAGGGCCCCAGCATTTT.

The chain combines TRBV15 with TRBJ1-5; 8 bases align to TRBD1. Germline V gene sequence: CDR1 LNHNV, CDR2 YYDKDF (reference sequence). This CDR3 is built from 15 residues. The ends lost 5 bases at V and 3 bases at J; junction bases unmatched: 6. CDR3 DNA sequence: TGTGCCACCAGCTCAGGGGGCTTTACCAATCAGCCCCAGCATTTT. Protein product: CATSSGGFTNQPQHF.

The rearrangement joins TRBV12-2 to TRBJ1-1; TRBD1 is the table's D call and was not checked against the DNA. TRBV12-2 represents a pseudogene. This CDR3 comprises 15 residues. In DNA, the CDR3 is TGTGCAAGTCGCCCCTTCTTGCCGGGACAACTTGAAGCTTTCTTT. Translated, it gives CASRPFLPGQLEAFF.

This chain joins TRBV19 and TRBJ1-1, with TRBD1 matching over 7 bases. Unmatched junction bases numbered 11, after V lost 6 bases and J lost 4 bases. This CDR3 region has 15 residues. Per the germline V gene, CDR1 is LNHDA and CDR2 is SQIVND (reference sequence). CDR3 amino acids: CASSGGRGQRTEAFF. The CDR3 nucleotides are TGTGCCAGTAGCGGCGGGAGGGGGCAACGCACTGAAGCTTTCTTT.

The rearrangement joins TRBV7-9 to TRBJ1-2; D remains ambiguous. Trimming removed 3 bases at V and 8 bases at J, with 25 bases between. This CDR3 has 17 amino acids. Germline CDR1 SEHNR, CDR2 FQNEAQ (reference sequence). CDR3 loop: CASSFPVQSSPQVGYTF. In DNA, the CDR3 is TGTGCCAGCAGCTTCCCGGTTCAGAGTTCCCCTCAGGTCGGCTACACCTTC.